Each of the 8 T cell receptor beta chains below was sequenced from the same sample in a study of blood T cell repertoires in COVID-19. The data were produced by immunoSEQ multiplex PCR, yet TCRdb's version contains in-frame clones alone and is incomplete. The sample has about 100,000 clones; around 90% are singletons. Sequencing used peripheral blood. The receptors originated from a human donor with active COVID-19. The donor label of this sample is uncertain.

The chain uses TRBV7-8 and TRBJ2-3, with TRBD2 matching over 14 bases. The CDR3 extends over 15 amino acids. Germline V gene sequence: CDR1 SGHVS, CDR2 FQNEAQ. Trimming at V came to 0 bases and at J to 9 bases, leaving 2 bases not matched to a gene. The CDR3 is CASSLAGTSGGTQYF. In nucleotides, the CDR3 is TGTGCCAGCAGCTTAGCGGGGACTAGCGGGGGAACGCAGTATTTT.

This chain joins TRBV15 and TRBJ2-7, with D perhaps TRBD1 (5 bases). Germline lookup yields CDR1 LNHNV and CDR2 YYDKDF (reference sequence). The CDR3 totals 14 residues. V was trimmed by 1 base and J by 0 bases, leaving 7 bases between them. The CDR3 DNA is TGTGCCACCAGCAGAGGACAGATCTCCTACGAGCAGTACTTC. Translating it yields CATSRGQISYEQYF. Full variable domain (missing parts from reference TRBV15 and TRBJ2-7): DAMVIQNPRYQVTQFGKPVTLSCSQTLNHNVMYWYQQKSSQAPKLLFHYYDKDFNNEADTPDNFQSRRPNTSFCFLDIRSPGLGDTAMYLCATSRGQISYEQYFGPGTRLTVT.

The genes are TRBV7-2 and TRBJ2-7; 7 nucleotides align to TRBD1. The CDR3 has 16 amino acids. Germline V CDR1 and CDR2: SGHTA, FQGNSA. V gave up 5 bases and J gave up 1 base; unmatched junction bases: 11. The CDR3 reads CASSLDGTAHSYEQYF. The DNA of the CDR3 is TGTGCCAGCAGCCTAGACGGGACAGCCCATTCCTACGAGCAGTACTTC.

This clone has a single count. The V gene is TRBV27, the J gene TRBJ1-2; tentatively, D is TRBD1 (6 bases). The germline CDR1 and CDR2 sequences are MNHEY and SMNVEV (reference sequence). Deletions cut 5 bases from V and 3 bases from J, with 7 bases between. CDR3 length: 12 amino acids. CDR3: CASSKGDYGYTF. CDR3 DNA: TGTGCCAGCAGTAAGGGGGACTATGGCTACACCTTC.

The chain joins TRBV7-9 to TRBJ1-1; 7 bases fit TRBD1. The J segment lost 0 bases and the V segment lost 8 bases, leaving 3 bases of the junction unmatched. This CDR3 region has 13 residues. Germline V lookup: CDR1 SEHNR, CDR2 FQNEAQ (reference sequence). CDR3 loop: CASGGQMNTEAFF. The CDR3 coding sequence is TGTGCCAGCGGGGGACAGATGAACACTGAAGCTTTCTTT.

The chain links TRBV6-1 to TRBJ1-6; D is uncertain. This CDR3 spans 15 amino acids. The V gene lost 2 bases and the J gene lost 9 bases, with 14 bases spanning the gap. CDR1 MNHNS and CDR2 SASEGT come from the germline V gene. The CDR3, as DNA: TGTGCCAGCAGTGAACCCCCCACAGCAGGTTCACCCCTCCACTTT. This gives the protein CASSEPPTAGSPLHF.

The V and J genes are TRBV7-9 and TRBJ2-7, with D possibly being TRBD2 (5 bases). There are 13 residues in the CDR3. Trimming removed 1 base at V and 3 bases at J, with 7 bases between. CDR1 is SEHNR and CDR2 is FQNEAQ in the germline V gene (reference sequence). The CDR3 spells CASSLGGNYEQYF. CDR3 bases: TGTGCCAGCAGCTTAGGAGGGAACTACGAGCAGTACTTC. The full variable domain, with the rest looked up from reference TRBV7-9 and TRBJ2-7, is DTGVSQNPRHKITKRGQNVTFRCDPISEHNRLYWYRQTLGQGPEFLTYFQNEAQLEKSRLLSDRFSAERPKGSFSTLEIQRTEQGDSAMYLCASSLGGNYEQYFGPGTRLTVT.

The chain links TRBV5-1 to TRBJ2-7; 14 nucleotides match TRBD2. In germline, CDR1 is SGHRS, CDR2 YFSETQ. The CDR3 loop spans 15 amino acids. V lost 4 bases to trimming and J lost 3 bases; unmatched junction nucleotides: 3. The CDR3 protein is CASSEGLAGDYEQYF. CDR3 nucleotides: TGCGCCAGCAGCGAGGGACTAGCGGGGGACTACGAGCAGTACTTC.